These 9 T cell receptor beta chains share one sample of origin, sequenced in a study of cytomegalovirus exposure and HLA in healthy donors. The PCR had 60 Vbeta and 13 Jbeta primers. The assay was immunoSEQ multiplex PCR, and TCRdb's table has in-frame clones only and misses some. The sample shows roughly 80,000 clones, approximately 74% of them seen only once. What was sequenced was PBMCs. Receptors were obtained from a woman aged 45-65 years in good health and CMV-seropositive.

The V call is TRBV29-1, the J call TRBJ2-7; a weak D match, TRBD1 (6 bases). Trimming took 6 bases from V and 5 from J, leaving 14 bases between them. The CDR3 has 12 amino acids. CDR1 SQVTM and CDR2 ANQGSEA come from the germline V gene. CDR3 DNA sequence: TGCAGCGTAGGGCCAGGGGCCCACGAGCAGTACTTC. This sequence encodes CSVGPGAHEQYF.

There are a few counts of this clone. The rearrangement joins TRBV25-1 to TRBJ1-2; D might be TRBD1 (5 bases). Trimming left V 3 bases short and J 13 bases short, with 12 bases between. The CDR3 consists of 11 residues. CDR1 MGHDK and CDR2 SYGVNS come from the germline V gene. The CDR3 is CASSDVRGLTF. In DNA, the CDR3 is TGTGCCAGCAGTGACGTGCGGGGCCTCACCTTC.

CDR3 sequence (DNA): TGTGCCAGCAGAACAGGAATAGCTAACTATGGCTACACCTTC. Protein product: CASRTGIANYGYTF. The chain couples TRBV6-5 to TRBJ1-2; D is possibly TRBD1 (5 bases). The length of the CDR3 is 14 residues. Germline values: CDR1 MNHEY, CDR2 SVGAGI. Trimming cost V 6 bases and J 0 bases, with 11 bases left between them.

The chain carries TRBV9 and TRBJ1-5; D uncertain. Trimming cost V 3 bases and J 4 bases, with 8 bases left between them. CDR1 and CDR2 (germline): SGDLS, YYNGEE. This CDR3 spans 13 amino acids. The CDR3 reads CASSAQDNQPQHF. The CDR3 coding sequence is TGTGCCAGCAGCGCCCAGGATAATCAGCCCCAGCATTTT.

V gene TRBV7-9 combines with J gene TRBJ1-1; 8 bases align to TRBD1. Unmatched junction bases numbered 4, after V lost 2 bases and J lost 2 bases. Germline CDR1 is SEHNR and CDR2 is FQNEAQ (reference sequence). This CDR3 comprises 15 residues. The CDR3 DNA sequence: TGTGCCAGCAGCTTATTAGGACAGGGAAACACTGAAGCTTTCTTT. Protein product: CASSLLGQGNTEAFF.

V usage is TRBV6-1 and J usage is TRBJ1-5, with 8 bases fitting TRBD1. J was trimmed by 2 bases and V by 8 bases; bases with no gene match: 5. The CDR3 is 14 residues long. Germline V gene sequence: CDR1 MNHNS, CDR2 SASEGT. In nucleotides, the CDR3 is TGTGCCAGCCATAAACAGGGGGGCAATCAGCCCCAGCATTTT. Residues: CASHKQGGNQPQHF.

V and J are TRBV7-3 and TRBJ1-1; a possible D gene is TRBD1 (5 bases). Germline V gene sequence: CDR1 SGHTA, CDR2 FQGTGA. This CDR3 has 13 amino acids. V was trimmed by 5 bases and J by 5 bases, leaving 12 bases between them. The CDR3 DNA is TGTGCCAGCAGCCCGACCCGGGGGACTGAAGCTTTCTTT. Its translation is CASSPTRGTEAFF.

The chain uses TRBV10-3 and TRBJ1-1, with a weak D call TRBD1 (6 bases). The CDR3 loop spans 12 amino acids. From germline, CDR1 is ENHRY and CDR2 SYGVKD. Trimming took off 8 bases at V and 1 base at J, with 8 bases between the two ends. CDR3 coding DNA: TGTGCCATCGGACAGCAGAACACTGAAGCTTTCTTT. Protein product: CAIGQQNTEAFF.

This clone was found a few times. The chain couples TRBV5-4 to TRBJ1-3; possibly TRBD1 for D (6 bases). Trimming left V 4 bases short and J 0 bases short, with 11 bases between. CDR1 and CDR2 from the germline V gene are SGHNT and YYREEE (reference sequence). The CDR3 has 15 residues. CDR3 loop: CASSVGQPSGNTIYF. The CDR3 DNA is TGTGCCAGCAGCGTCGGACAGCCCTCTGGAAACACCATATATTTT.